These T cell receptor beta chains were read from a single sample in a study of cytomegalovirus exposure and HLA in healthy donors. Sequenced by immunoSEQ multiplex PCR; TCRdb stores in-frame clones only, minus some. This sample's table reports under 200,000 clones. The sequenced sample was PBMCs. Receptors were obtained from a woman aged 18-30 years in good health and CMV-seropositive. Both conserved end residues are part of each CDR3. D genes are given only for firm matches.

V	D	J	CDR3	DNA
TRBV4-3	.	TRBJ2-1	CASSQDGRRNEQFF	TGCGCCAGCAGCCAAGATGGTCGCAGGAATGAGCAGTTCTTC
TRBV6-1	TRBD1	TRBJ1-5	CASSEDRGQPQHF	TGTGCCAGCAGTGAAGACAGGGGTCAGCCCCAGCATTTT
TRBV6-1	TRBD1	TRBJ2-1	CASSESVTGGYNEQFF	TGTGCCAGCAGTGAATCAGTGACAGGGGGTTACAATGAGCAGTTCTTC
TRBV6-5	.	TRBJ2-5	CASKQPAVGQTQYF	TGTGCCAGCAAACAGCCCGCGGTGGGGCAGACCCAGTACTTC
TRBV6-6	.	TRBJ1-2	CASRRLTGIGDGYTF	TGTGCCAGCAGACGACTTACCGGTATAGGCGACGGCTACACCTTC
TRBV6-5	.	TRBJ2-7	CASSSFGGGHEQYF	TGTGCCAGCAGTTCCTTCGGGGGTGGCCACGAGCAGTACTTC
TRBV10-3	TRBD2	TRBJ2-1	CAISESASGSNEQFF	TGTGCCATCAGTGAGTCGGCTAGCGGGAGTAATGAGCAGTTCTTC
TRBV19	TRBD1	TRBJ2-1	CASSIVGQLYNEQFF	TGTGCCAGTAGTATAGTGGGACAGCTCTACAATGAGCAGTTCTTC
TRBV5-5	TRBD2	TRBJ2-3	CASSLALAASTDTQYF	TGTGCCAGCAGCTTGGCCCTAGCGGCTAGCACAGATACGCAGTATTTT
TRBV5-1	TRBD1	TRBJ2-7	CASSRGQAPDYEQYF	TGCGCCAGCAGCAGGGGACAGGCCCCAGACTACGAGCAGTACTTC
TRBV14	TRBD2	TRBJ2-1	CASSRHGGVSYNEQFF	TGTGCCAGCAGCCGTCACGGGGGGGTTTCCTACAATGAGCAGTTCTTC
TRBV10-3	TRBD2	TRBJ2-3	CAISSTSGHTDTQYF	TGTGCCATCAGTTCGACTAGCGGGCACACAGATACGCAGTATTTT
TRBV11-3	.	TRBJ2-7	CASSSGSYEQYF	TGTGCCAGCAGCTCAGGATCCTACGAGCAGTACTTC
TRBV18	TRBD1	TRBJ1-5	CASSPPGTGSNQPQHF	TGTGCCAGCTCACCACCAGGGACAGGTAGCAATCAGCCCCAGCATTTT
TRBV4-3	.	TRBJ2-2	CASSQDRLVGTGELFF	TGCGCCAGCAGCCAAGATCGGCTAGTTGGCACCGGGGAGCTGTTTTTT
TRBV19	TRBD1	TRBJ2-7	CASSIFTGGIGEQYF	TGTGCCAGTAGTATCTTTACAGGGGGAATTGGCGAGCAGTACTTC
TRBV11-2	TRBD2	TRBJ2-7	CASHSKAGGWEQYF	TGTGCCAGCCACTCGAAAGCGGGAGGGTGGGAGCAGTACTTC
TRBV11-1	TRBD1	TRBJ2-7	CASSLGQDTYEQYF	TGTGCCAGCAGCTTGGGACAGGACACCTACGAGCAGTACTTC
TRBV15	.	TRBJ2-7	CATGGSGLAYEQYF	TGTGCCACCGGTGGGTCGGGGTTGGCCTACGAGCAGTACTTC
TRBV18	TRBD2	TRBJ2-7	CASSSAGEEDEQYF	TGTGCCAGCTCATCGGCGGGAGAAGAAGACGAGCAGTACTTC
TRBV9	.	TRBJ2-5	CASSVGGWETQYF	TGTGCCAGCAGCGTAGGAGGGTGGGAGACCCAGTACTTC
TRBV13	TRBD1	TRBJ1-3	CASSLRTGGEVSGNTIYF	TGTGCCAGCAGCTTACGGACAGGGGGCGAAGTGTCTGGAAACACCATATATTTT
TRBV7-9	.	TRBJ2-2	CASSFGGWAGELFF	TGTGCCAGCAGCTTCGGAGGTTGGGCCGGGGAGCTGTTTTTT
TRBV28	.	TRBJ1-2	CASKGQPYYGYTF	TGTGCCAGCAAGGGGCAGCCCTACTATGGCTACACCTTC
TRBV6-5	TRBD2	TRBJ2-7	CASSYSTSGSYEQYF	TGTGCCAGCAGTTACTCGACTAGCGGGAGCTACGAGCAGTACTTC
TRBV4-1	TRBD2	TRBJ2-1	CASSQDSRLAAEQFF	TGCGCCAGCAGCCAAGATTCGCGACTAGCGGCAGAGCAGTTCTTC
TRBV5-1	.	TRBJ2-7	CASSLGAGQSSYEQYF	TGCGCCAGCAGCTTGGGCGCAGGTCAGAGCTCCTACGAGCAGTACTTC
TRBV7-6	.	TRBJ2-5	CASSPTTKAQYF	TGTGCCAGCAGCCCCACAACTAAGGCCCAGTACTTC
TRBV2	TRBD2	TRBJ2-1	CASTLAAGDTEQFF	TGTGCCAGCACACTAGCGGCAGGAGATACTGAGCAGTTCTTC
TRBV7-2	TRBD1	TRBJ1-5	CASSLDRGHNQPQHF	TGTGCCAGCAGCTTGGACAGGGGGCACAATCAGCCCCAGCATTTT
TRBV7-2	.	TRBJ2-2	CASSLVGGSNTGELFF	TGTGCCAGCAGCTTAGTAGGGGGTTCGAACACCGGGGAGCTGTTTTTT
TRBV19	TRBD2	TRBJ2-5	CASSIVKGGSFQETQYF	TGTGCCAGTAGTATTGTCAAGGGCGGGAGTTTCCAAGAGACCCAGTACTTC
TRBV7-2	TRBD2	TRBJ2-7	CASSLASSGLYEQYF	TGTGCCAGCAGCTTAGCTTCTAGCGGCCTGTACGAGCAGTACTTC
TRBV12-5	.	TRBJ1-1	CASESDSEAFF	TGTGCTAGTGAGTCGGATAGCGAAGCTTTCTTT
TRBV7-8	.	TRBJ1-2	CASSTQGIDYGYTF	TGTGCCAGCAGCACCCAGGGGATAGACTATGGCTACACCTTC
TRBV5-6	TRBD2	TRBJ2-3	CASSSLREGGSDTQYF	TGTGCCAGCAGCTCCCTGCGGGAGGGCGGCTCAGATACGCAGTATTTT
TRBV6-1	.	TRBJ1-5	CASSENTYQPQHF	TGTGCCAGCAGTGAAAATACTTACCAGCCCCAGCATTTT
TRBV6-1	.	TRBJ1-1	CASSEWSREAEAFF	TGTGCCAGCAGTGAATGGTCAAGGGAGGCTGAAGCTTTCTTT
TRBV27	TRBD1	TRBJ2-1	CASRRGGVNNEQFF	TGTGCCAGCAGAAGAGGGGGCGTCAACAATGAGCAGTTCTTC
TRBV18	.	TRBJ2-1	CASSPFRNNEQFF	TGTGCCAGCTCACCCTTCCGTAATAATGAGCAGTTCTTC
TRBV29-1	TRBD1	TRBJ1-5	CSVGQGASGNQPQHF	TGCAGCGTCGGACAGGGGGCTAGCGGCAATCAGCCCCAGCATTTT
TRBV9	.	TRBJ2-5	CASSVEGLVQETQYF	TGTGCCAGCAGCGTAGAGGGACTCGTCCAAGAGACCCAGTACTTC
TRBV7-7	TRBD1	TRBJ1-1	CASSPGTGFTEAFF	TGTGCCAGCAGCCCTGGGACAGGGTTCACTGAAGCTTTCTTT
TRBV29-1	.	TRBJ2-3	CSVESTVTDTQYF	TGCAGCGTTGAATCAACAGTAACAGATACGCAGTATTTT
TRBV7-6	.	TRBJ2-2	CASSFTGAGELFF	TGTGCCAGCAGCTTTACGGGGGCCGGGGAGCTGTTTTTT
TRBV7-6	TRBD1	TRBJ2-1	CASSPAGTGLYNEQFF	TGTGCCAGCAGCCCAGCCGGGACAGGCCTATACAATGAGCAGTTCTTC
TRBV5-1	TRBD1	TRBJ2-7	CASSLGGQGPSYEQYF	TGCGCCAGCAGCTTGGGGGGACAGGGACCTTCCTACGAGCAGTACTTC
TRBV5-1	.	TRBJ1-2	CASSPTEQGRSGYTF	TGCGCCAGCAGCCCAACCGAACAGGGTCGTTCAGGCTACACCTTC
TRBV4-1	.	TRBJ2-5	CASSPQEGGKAQYF	TGCGCCAGCAGCCCCCAAGAAGGGGGAAAGGCCCAGTACTTC